The subject of this entry is one TCR beta chain. What it recognizes is unknown. TCRdb fed the RT-PCR reads into MiXCR, producing one record per CDR3 protein. The sample holds over 750,000 distinct CDR3 sequences, around 20% seen once. This entry is derived from a study of response to subunit inactivated influenza vaccine. Broader study findings: Authors suggested that a seasonal influenza vaccination recruits few new T cells each time.

In germline, CDR1 is MNHNS, CDR2 SASEGT. CDR3 size: 13 residues. The V end was cut by 6 bases, the J end by 4 bases, with 13 bases between. The sequence derives from a man aged 50 to 60 who received an inactivated influenza vaccine. V usage is TRBV6-1 and J usage is TRBJ2-7; D is possibly TRBD1 (6 bases). The sample was PBMCs from blood, taken around 5 days after vaccination. The CDR3: CASRPYRAYEQYF. The CDR3 DNA is TGTGCCAGCAGGCCGTACAGGGCTTACGAGCAGTACTTC.